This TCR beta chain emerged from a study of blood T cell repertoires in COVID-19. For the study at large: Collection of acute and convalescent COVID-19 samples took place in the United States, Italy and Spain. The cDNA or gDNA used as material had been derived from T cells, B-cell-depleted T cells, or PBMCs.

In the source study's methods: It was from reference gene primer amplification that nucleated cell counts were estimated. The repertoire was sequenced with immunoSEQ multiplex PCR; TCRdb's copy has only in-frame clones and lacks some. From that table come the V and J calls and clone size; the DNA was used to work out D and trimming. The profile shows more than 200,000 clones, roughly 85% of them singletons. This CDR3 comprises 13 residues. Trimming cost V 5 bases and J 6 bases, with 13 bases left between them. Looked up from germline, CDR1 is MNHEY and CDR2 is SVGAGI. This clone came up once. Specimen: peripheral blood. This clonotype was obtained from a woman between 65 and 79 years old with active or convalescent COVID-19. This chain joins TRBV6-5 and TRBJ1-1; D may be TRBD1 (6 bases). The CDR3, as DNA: TGTGCCAGCAGTCCTGGGGGCATCGCTGAAGCTTTCTTT. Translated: CASSPGGIAEAFF.